Sequencing of this T cell receptor (beta chain) was carried out in a study of cytomegalovirus exposure and HLA in healthy donors. Germline V gives CDR1 MNHGY, CDR2 SAAAGT. This CDR3 is built from 15 residues. Losses at the gene ends were 5 bases for V and 4 bases for J; bases not matched to a gene: 8. Using immunoSEQ multiplex PCR, the repertoire was profiled, and TCRdb retains in-frame clones only, with some absent. The sample includes about 160,000 clones, about 95% of them seen just once. The table lists this clone with a count of one. V and J are TRBV6-8 and TRBJ2-3; 8 nucleotides match TRBD1. Sample: PBMCs. The TCR comes from a woman aged 18-29 years in good health and CMV-seronegative. The CDR3 sequence is CASSQIDRGPDTQYF. The CDR3 nucleotides are TGTGCCAGCAGTCAAATTGACAGGGGCCCAGATACGCAGTATTTT.